This T cell receptor beta chain is from a study of control samples from healthy donors and cancer patients. Data came from immunoSEQ multiplex PCR; TCRdb stores just in-frame clones and leaves some out. The data hold around 42,000 clones, with approximately 94% observed a single time. In this sample, this clone turned up once. J lost 0 bases, V lost 5 bases, and 8 bases had no gene match. The CDR3 runs 16 residues. Germline lookup yields CDR1 MNHEY and CDR2 SMNVEV (reference sequence). The specimen sequenced was blood. This receptor was identified in a man aged 55 to 69 in good health. This chain joins TRBV27 and TRBJ1-2; 8 nucleotides line up with TRBD1. CDR3 nucleotide sequence: TGTGCCAGCAGTAAAGGCAGGGGGCCAGCTAACTATGGCTACACCTTC. Translating it yields CASSKGRGPANYGYTF.